The 29 T cell receptor beta chains below come from one sample, sequenced in a study of shared clonotypes between healthy human individuals. This table comes from immunoSEQ multiplex PCR, and its TCRdb copy is limited to in-frame clones, with some not included. The profile shows hundreds of thousands of clones, roughly 98% of them singletons. Positive CCR7 selection of CD45RO-negative cells yielded the naive CD8 cells, and terminally differentiated effector memory CD45RA+ cells were excluded. Sequenced material: naive CD8+ T cells sorted from blood. These TCRs come from a man aged 30 to 45 in good health.

The J gene is TRBJ2-1, the V gene TRBV7-9; D call uncertain. The germline V and J ends were trimmed by 2 bases and 3 bases, with 11 bases remaining between them. The germline V gene has CDR1 SEHNR and CDR2 FQNEAQ (reference sequence). The CDR3 totals 15 residues. DNA for the CDR3: TGTGCCAGCAGCTTATCAATCCCCGGCTACAATGAGCAGTTCTTC. It specifies CASSLSIPGYNEQFF.

This clone was found once. This chain links TRBV15 with TRBJ1-3, with a possible D match to TRBD1 (6 bases). The length of the CDR3 is 17 residues. CDR1 and CDR2 (germline): LNHNV, YYDKDF (reference sequence). V lost 0 bases, J lost 2 bases, and 14 bases lay in between. In DNA, the CDR3 is TGTGCCACCAGCAGAGATAGTAGCAGGGGTACTGGAAACACCATATATTTT. Translating gives CATSRDSSRGTGNTIYF.

The genes are TRBV5-1 and TRBJ2-7; 10 bases line up with TRBD1. The J segment lost 7 bases and the V segment lost 4 bases, leaving 8 bases of the junction unmatched. The CDR3 is 14 residues long. From germline, CDR1 is SGHRS and CDR2 YFSETQ. The DNA for the CDR3 is TGCGCCAGCAGCAAGTTGGACAGGGGGGGAGAGCAGTACTTC. Encoded protein: CASSKLDRGGEQYF. Drawing the rest from reference TRBV5-1 and TRBJ2-7, the complete variable domain is KAGVTQTPRYLIKTRGQQVTLSCSPISGHRSVSWYQQTPGQGLQFLFEYFSETQRNKGNFPGRFSGRQFSNSRSEMNVSTLELGDSALYLCASSKLDRGGEQYFGPGTRLTVT.

J is TRBJ1-5 and V is TRBV27; the D gene is possibly TRBD1 (5 bases). V shed 6 bases and J shed 7 bases, with 16 bases lying between them. Germline assignment: CDR1 MNHEY and CDR2 SMNVEV (reference sequence). The CDR3 contains 14 residues. In nucleotides, the CDR3 is TGTGCCAGCAGCCCGGGGACGTCCTTCCAGCCCCAGCATTTT. This sequence encodes CASSPGTSFQPQHF.

The chain carries TRBV11-2 and TRBJ2-7, with D unresolved. The CDR3 is 11 amino acids. The germline V gene has CDR1 SGHAT and CDR2 FQNNGV. Trimming took off 6 bases at V and 7 bases at J, with 10 bases between the two ends. This CDR3 is CASRKWGEQYF. The CDR3 DNA follows: TGTGCCAGCAGGAAATGGGGTGAGCAGTACTTC.

The gene calls are TRBV9 and TRBJ2-3; 7 bases are shared with TRBD2. V gave up 0 bases and J gave up 2 bases; unmatched junction bases: 3. CDR3 length: 15 residues. Germline V lookup: CDR1 SGDLS, CDR2 YYNGEE. CDR3 residues: CASSVEAGNTDTQYF. CDR3 sequence (DNA): TGTGCCAGCAGCGTAGAAGCGGGGAACACAGATACGCAGTATTTT. The full variable domain, its missing parts supplied by reference TRBV9 and TRBJ2-3, is DSGVTQTPKHLITATGQRVTLRCSPRSGDLSVYWYQQSLDQGLQFLIQYYNGEERAKGNILERFSAQQFPDLHSELNLSSLELGDSALYFCASSVEAGNTDTQYFGPGTRLTVL.

This chain joins TRBV11-2 and TRBJ1-2, with 8 bases identical to TRBD1. The CDR3 covers 17 residues. V shed 2 bases, J shed 3 bases, and the junction held 11 bases outside the gene matches. Germline V gene data show CDR1 as SGHAT and CDR2 as FQNNGV. The DNA of the CDR3 is TGTGCCAGCAGCTTAACGGGACAGGTCGCGAAGGACTATGGCTACACCTTC. Its translation is CASSLTGQVAKDYGYTF.

The chain is built from TRBV5-1 and TRBJ2-1; TRBD1 matches 9 bases. CDR3 length: 16 amino acids. With V trimmed by 4 bases and J by 6 bases, 11 bases remained unmatched. From germline, CDR1 is SGHRS and CDR2 YFSETQ. This chain's CDR3 is CASSEAGTGNVNEQFF. The CDR3 bases are TGCGCCAGCAGCGAGGCCGGGACAGGGAATGTCAATGAGCAGTTCTTC.

Note on this clone: The junction does not match germline at one end; this may be a read error. CDR3 sequence reads: CASTYRPTGNYEQYF. CDR3 nucleotides: TGTGCCAGCACTTACCGCCCCACGGGTAACTACGAGCAGTACTTC. The chain employs TRBV6-5 and TRBJ2-7; D gene uncertain. The CDR3 contains 15 residues. Germline CDR1 MNHEY, CDR2 SVGAGI.

J is TRBJ1-3 and V is TRBV15; D is unresolved. V shed 6 bases and J shed 8 bases, with 11 bases lying between them. This CDR3 region has 12 residues. Germline V gene lookup returns CDR1 LNHNV and CDR2 YYDKDF (reference sequence). In DNA, the CDR3 is TGTGCCACCAGGGGCTTGGCCTACACCATATATTTT. This sequence encodes CATRGLAYTIYF.

The rearrangement links TRBV9 to TRBJ2-5, with TRBD2 identical over 13 bases. V shed 4 bases and J 0 bases; nucleotides not matched to a gene: 6. Germline V gene data show CDR1 as SGDLS and CDR2 as YYNGEE. The CDR3 loop spans 17 amino acids. CDR3 in amino acids: CASSSGTSGMYQETQYF. In DNA form, the CDR3 reads TGTGCCAGCAGCTCCGGGACTAGCGGGATGTACCAAGAGACCCAGTACTTC.

This rearrangement joins TRBV18 to TRBJ2-1; D not resolved. Per germline, CDR1 KGHSH and CDR2 LQKENI. The CDR3 consists of 13 residues. Trimming removed 3 bases from V and 7 bases from J, with 10 bases in between. In DNA form, the CDR3 reads TGTGCCAGCTCACCCGGCGCCCAGAATGAGCAGTTCTTC. It encodes CASSPGAQNEQFF.

The chain employs TRBV5-6 and TRBJ2-7; D call uncertain. V was trimmed by 0 bases and J by 2 bases, leaving 3 bases between them. The CDR3 spans 12 residues. Germline loops: CDR1 SGHDT, CDR2 YYEEEE. CDR3 residues: CASSLVTYEQYF. DNA for the CDR3: TGTGCCAGCAGCTTGGTAACCTACGAGCAGTACTTC.

The chain recombines TRBV7-9 with TRBJ2-1; D gene ambiguous. V was shortened by 4 bases and J by 3 bases, with 7 bases between the two germline ends. Germline V gene sequence: CDR1 SEHNR, CDR2 FQNEAQ (reference sequence). The CDR3 runs to 13 residues. The CDR3 DNA reads as TGTGCCAGCAGCTCCAGTCTCTACAATGAGCAGTTCTTC. Encoded protein: CASSSSLYNEQFF. The whole variable domain, remainder taken from reference TRBV7-9 and TRBJ2-1, is DTGVSQNPRHKITKRGQNVTFRCDPISEHNRLYWYRQTLGQGPEFLTYFQNEAQLEKSRLLSDRFSAERPKGSFSTLEIQRTEQGDSAMYLCASSSSLYNEQFFGPGTRLTVL.

This clone was detected once. The chain is built from TRBV9 and TRBJ2-1; unclear D gene. In germline, CDR1 is SGDLS, CDR2 YYNGEE. V dropped 4 bases and J dropped 7 bases, with 12 bases sitting between them. The CDR3 has 13 amino acids. Here the CDR3 reads CASSIGTSNEQFF. CDR3 nucleotide sequence: TGTGCCAGCAGCATAGGCACCTCGAATGAGCAGTTCTTC.

A word on this clone: Additional DNA sequences in this sample encode the identical CDR3. The J gene is TRBJ2-7, the V gene TRBV29-1, with a possible D match to TRBD1 (5 bases). The CDR3 length is 11 residues. The V end lost 6 bases, the J end lost 3 bases, and 9 bases lay between the germline ends. From germline, CDR1 is SQVTM and CDR2 ANQGSEA. The CDR3 nucleotides are TGCAGCGTCCAGGGTAGCTACGAGCAGTACTTC. Translated, it gives CSVQGSYEQYF.

This rearrangement joins TRBV11-2 to TRBJ2-1, with 7 bases fitting TRBD2. CDR1 is SGHAT, CDR2 FQNNGV, per germline. With V trimmed by 5 bases and J by 10 bases, 2 bases remained unmatched. The CDR3 is 11 amino acids. The CDR3 protein is CASSHGREQFF. CDR3 coding DNA: TGTGCCAGCAGCCACGGGAGGGAGCAGTTCTTC.

The J gene is TRBJ1-1, the V gene TRBV7-8; the match to TRBD1 covers 7 bases. After removal of 0 bases from V and 5 bases from J, the junction contained 9 bases not matched to a gene. The CDR3 covers 16 residues. Germline loops: CDR1 SGHVS, CDR2 FQNEAQ. The CDR3 DNA is TGTGCCAGCAGCTTAGCCGAGTACAGGGGAAGGACTGAAGCTTTCTTT. Translation: CASSLAEYRGRTEAFF.

The chain has TRBV11-2 and TRBJ2-3; perhaps TRBD2 as D (6 bases). The CDR3 totals 14 residues. V dropped 3 bases and J dropped 2 bases, with 9 bases sitting between them. Germline assignment: CDR1 SGHAT and CDR2 FQNNGV. The CDR3 coding sequence is TGTGCCAGCAGCTTTGGGACTTTCACAGATACGCAGTATTTT. Amino acids: CASSFGTFTDTQYF. Using reference TRBV11-2 and TRBJ2-3 for the parts outside the CDR3, the full variable domain is EAGVAQSPRYKIIEKRQSVAFWCNPISGHATLYWYQQILGQGPKLLIQFQNNGVVDDSQLPKDRFSAERLKGVDSTLKIQPAKLEDSAVYLCASSFGTFTDTQYFGPGTRLTVL.

CDR3 sequence: CSLVQGGEQYF. The CDR3 DNA reads TGCAGCTTGGTACAGGGTGGCGAGCAGTACTTC. The V call is TRBV29-1, the J call TRBJ2-7; D possibly corresponds to TRBD1 (6 bases). V was clipped by 8 bases and J by 6 bases, with 14 bases between them. Germline CDR1 SQVTM, CDR2 ANQGSEA. CDR3 length equals 11 residues.

The chain has TRBV27 and TRBJ2-1; D gene uncertain. Trimming cost V 3 bases and J 4 bases, with 7 bases left between them. The CDR3 runs to 13 residues. Germline lookup yields CDR1 MNHEY and CDR2 SMNVEV (reference sequence). DNA of the CDR3: TGTGCCAGCAGTTTGGCCAAGTACAATGAGCAGTTCTTC. Amino acids: CASSLAKYNEQFF.

J is TRBJ2-5 and V is TRBV25-1, with 11 bases fitting TRBD1. V lost 3 bases, J lost 1 base, and 4 bases stayed unmatched. Germline-derived CDR1 and CDR2 are MGHDK and SYGVNS. The CDR3 sequence is 16 residues long. This CDR3 reads CASSEGTGGLQETQYF. In nucleotides, the CDR3 is TGTGCCAGCAGTGAGGGGACAGGGGGTCTCCAAGAGACCCAGTACTTC. Using reference TRBV25-1 and TRBJ2-5 for the parts outside the CDR3, the full variable domain is EADIYQTPRYLVIGTGKKITLECSQTMGHDKMYWYQQDPGMELHLIHYSYGVNSTEKGDLSSESTVSRIRTEHFPLTLESARPSHTSQYLCASSEGTGGLQETQYFGPGTRLLVL.

CDR3 protein: CASKTSGSYEQYF. CDR3 in DNA: TGCGCCAGCAAGACTAGCGGGAGCTACGAGCAGTACTTC. The genes are TRBV5-1 and TRBJ2-7; 12 bases line up with TRBD2. The CDR3 extends over 13 amino acids. Germline V gives CDR1 SGHRS, CDR2 YFSETQ. V dropped 6 bases and J dropped 3; count of bases not matched to a gene: 1.

The V gene is TRBV11-2, the J gene TRBJ2-1; D uncertain. CDR1 SGHAT and CDR2 FQNNGV come from the germline V gene. The V gene lost 5 bases and the J gene lost 6 bases, with 8 bases spanning the gap. CDR3 length: 12 residues. The CDR3 sequence: CASSPGPNEQFF. The DNA for the CDR3 is TGTGCCAGCAGCCCTGGGCCCAATGAGCAGTTCTTC. Looking up the rest from reference TRBV11-2 and TRBJ2-1 gives the full variable domain: EAGVAQSPRYKIIEKRQSVAFWCNPISGHATLYWYQQILGQGPKLLIQFQNNGVVDDSQLPKDRFSAERLKGVDSTLKIQPAKLEDSAVYLCASSPGPNEQFFGPGTRLTVL.

This sequence joins TRBV7-6 and TRBJ2-3; no firm D call. The CDR3 extends over 14 amino acids. The V end was cut by 1 base, the J end by 3 bases, with 8 bases between. CDR1 is SGHVS and CDR2 is FNYEAQ in the germline V gene. CDR3 region: CASSLGVGTDTQYF. The DNA of the CDR3 is TGTGCCAGCAGCTTAGGGGTCGGAACAGATACGCAGTATTTT.

This chain connects TRBV11-2 to TRBJ2-7; D remains unclear. CDR3 length: 19 amino acids. The V and J ends lost 0 bases and 3 bases respectively, with 24 bases between them. Germline V gene sequence: CDR1 SGHAT, CDR2 FQNNGV. Here the CDR3 reads CASSLDILGFGKDGYEQYF. CDR3 bases: TGTGCCAGCAGCTTAGATATATTGGGGTTTGGGAAGGATGGCTACGAGCAGTACTTC.

The V call is TRBV11-3, the J call TRBJ2-1; 9 bases are shared with TRBD1. Germline trimming cut 5 bases from V and 7 bases from J; bases unmatched to any gene: 9. CDR3 length: 15 amino acids. Germline CDR1 and CDR2: SGHNT and YENEEA. The CDR3 DNA reads as TGTGCCAGCAGCCTACAGGGGGCAATTCGAAATGAGCAGTTCTTC. Translated, it gives CASSLQGAIRNEQFF.

This CDR3 is CASSLALAGGPGAKNIQYF. CDR3 nucleotide sequence: TGCGCCAGCAGCTTGGCGCTAGCGGGAGGGCCGGGAGCCAAAAACATTCAGTACTTC. The V and J genes are TRBV5-1 and TRBJ2-4; 12 nucleotides agree with TRBD2. Looked up from germline, CDR1 is SGHRS and CDR2 is YFSETQ. The CDR3 sequence is 19 residues long. Losses at the gene ends were 0 bases for V and 0 bases for J; bases not matched to a gene: 7.

The J gene is TRBJ2-1, the V gene TRBV7-8; 9 bases match TRBD1. CDR3 length: 16 residues. Germline assignment: CDR1 SGHVS and CDR2 FQNEAQ. Trimming at V came to 6 bases and at J to 0 bases, leaving 6 bases not matched to a gene. This CDR3 reads CASRAGQGSSYNEQFF. The CDR3 DNA follows: TGTGCCAGCAGAGCGGGACAGGGTAGCTCCTACAATGAGCAGTTCTTC.